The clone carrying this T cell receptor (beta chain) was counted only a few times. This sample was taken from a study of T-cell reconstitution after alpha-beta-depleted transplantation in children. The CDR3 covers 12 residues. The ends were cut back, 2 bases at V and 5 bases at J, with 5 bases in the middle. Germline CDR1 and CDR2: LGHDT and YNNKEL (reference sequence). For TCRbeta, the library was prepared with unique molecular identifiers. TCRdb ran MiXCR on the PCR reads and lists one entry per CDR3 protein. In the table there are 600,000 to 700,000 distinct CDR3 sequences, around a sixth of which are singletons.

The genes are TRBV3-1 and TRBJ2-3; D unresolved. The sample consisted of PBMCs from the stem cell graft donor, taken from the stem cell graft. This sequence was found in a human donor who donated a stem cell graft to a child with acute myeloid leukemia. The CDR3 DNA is TGTGCCAGCAGCCAAACGGAAGATACGCAGTATTTT. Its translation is CASSQTEDTQYF.